Here is one T cell receptor beta chain with its context. Its specific antigen is unknown. No much larger clone is present one base from it, and per-base qualities are unavailable. This sample was included in a study of cytomegalovirus exposure and HLA in healthy donors (dated by TCRdb to 2015 to 2018). General notes on the study: According to an earlier analysis of a few hundred of the donors, about 179 million T cells yielded 117 million unique TCR beta sequences and 276 Gb of sequence data. An early release that covered 500 to 800 HLA-typed donors contained around 300 gigabases of sequencing data and some 87 million unique TCR sequences. The genetic ancestry cluster associated with self-reported Caucasian donors included about 81% of the 398 genotyped donors. The aim of the study was to test whether cataloging public T cell receptors could identify signatures of past pathogen exposure. The study profiled the T cell repertoires of 500 to 800 subjects by immunosequencing and related them to cytomegalovirus serostatus. In addition to the first cohort of approximately 670 subjects, a separate validation cohort of 130 or so different subjects was used. To predict cytomegalovirus infection status, the study combined high-throughput TCR immunosequencing, statistical association of individual TCRs with disease status, and machine learning. A later analysis re-analyzed previously published TCR beta repertoires from 650 to 800 donors and added high-resolution HLA genotyping to study TCR occurrence patterns. In the later analysis, no new phenotypic data were used to find candidate immune exposures; instead, reliance was placed on TCR beta sequences and their occurrence across donors. In an earlier analysis of around 540 of the donors, high-throughput TCR beta sequencing was used to judge whether each TCR beta V gene segment behaved as functional or pseudogenic. Donor age, sex, ethnicity and CMV serostatus were compiled together with the repertoire data. A later genetic analysis took genome-wide SNP genotypes for about three fifths of the roughly 670 donors and used that subset as a discovery cohort. All discovery cohort repertoires had been generated using a single sequencing platform. HLA typing covered class I and class II loci at four-digit resolution. The number of typed donors differed by locus: about 620-640 for A, B, C, DRB1 and DQB1; 500 to 550 for DQA1; 600 to 610 for DPA1; and 450 to 480 for DPB1. Five DR-DQ haplotypes were treated as single units for association and clustering because of strong linkage in the cohort. Among 350 to 400 genotyped donors of the cohort, an average of about 240,000 unique TCR beta nucleotide sequences were sequenced per donor, roughly 20% of them non-productive.

The cohort comprised fewer than 750 healthy bone marrow donors. At the time of sampling, all cohort members were nominally healthy, though unrecorded immune exposures were likely present. The donor tested CMV seropositive and was one of the 289 seropositive cohort members. Every donor gave a peripheral blood sample, and the peripheral blood mononuclear cells from that sample were used for TCR beta sequencing. Genomic DNA was extracted from the blood cell samples with the Qiagen DNeasy Blood Extraction Kit. The paper as a whole reports these results and caveats: Several of the top co-occurrence clusters appeared to be linked to parvovirus B19, influenza, CMV and Epstein-Barr virus, according to a later analysis. The presence/absence analyses assumed that sequencing depth was roughly uniform across donors, and that assumption may not be true. Strong co-occurrence of HLA alleles, especially DR and DQ, made assigning TCR associations to individual alleles difficult. The cohort was sequenced for TCR beta chains only, and without alpha or paired-chain data the features that could be detected were limited. The authors suggested that the approach could potentially be extended to other disease states and immunological phenotypes. Because HLA typing was missing for some donors at each locus, association tests included only the typed subset. Most TCR sequences were seen in very few donors, while some public TCRs were found in many individuals. Some IMGT-functional V segments, including TRBV6-2 and TRBV6-3, could not be told apart with the 87-base-pair reads, so those segments were excluded. According to a later analysis, most CMV-associated TCR beta chains appeared to be HLA-restricted, and the HLA associations seemed to be driven largely by CMV exposure. For the cohort, immune exposure information was limited to CMV serostatus. A further reported finding was that TCR beta sequences accurately predicted the HLA-A and HLA-B alleles for most subjects in the first cohort. About 17 rarely observed V segments, including chromosome 9 orphons, were excluded from the earlier analysis of several hundred of the donors because counts were too low. According to a later analysis, TCR association rates differed among HLA loci, with DRB1 alleles showing the most associated TCRs and HLA-C alleles showing the fewest. In vitro tests confirmed that a few of the cytomegalovirus-associated TCR beta chains recognize cytomegalovirus antigens. An association between a missense DCLRE1C variant and V-gene and J-gene trimming of TCR beta chains was found in a later genetic analysis and replicated in an independent cohort. Correlated functional status among segregating V segments might reflect linkage disequilibrium, but an unknown experimental factor could not be ruled out. The sequencing pipeline was judged likely to have produced a cluster of highly shared sequence variants as a technical artifact. The study listed around 160 TCR beta chains as associated with cytomegalovirus. In a later analysis, HLA-associated TCR beta chains were found to be more clonally expanded and to have lower generation probabilities than equally common non-associated chains. In a later analysis, 16,951 TCR beta sequences were associated with specific HLA alleles at a false discovery rate of 0.05. Broadly in line with IMGT annotations, most TCR beta V segments showed up in productive rearrangements about 90% or about 30% of the time in an earlier analysis of around 600 of the donors. The classifier was reported to diagnose cytomegalovirus status with high specificity and sensitivity in both the original and validation cohorts. In a later genetic analysis, fewer N-insertions in productive TCRs were reported among donors in an Asian-associated ancestry cluster than the approximately 710-donor mean.

Receptor amplification or capture employed the immunoSEQ multiplex PCR assay. For the multiplex PCR, a mixture combining 60 forward primers for TCR Vbeta segments and 13 reverse primers for TCR Jbeta segments was used. Amplification of the CDR3 region of rearranged TCR beta genes was performed with a multiplex PCR assay on genomic DNA. On the Illumina HiSeq System, the amplified TCR beta libraries were sequenced as 87-base-pair reads. Processing in the source paper ran as follows. In a later analysis, approximately 74 million unique TCR beta chains were counted across the 500 to 700 repertoires, and roughly 11 million of these chains were shared by at least two donors. A nearest-neighbor algorithm error-corrected the raw reads and collapsed the reads into unique sequences, merging closely related sequences to remove PCR and sequencing errors. V, D and J gene segments were assigned by aligning CDR3 sequences to IMGT reference sequences. For a sequence to be retained, a match of at least six nucleotides was required to both a V gene segment and a J gene segment. Rearrangements were classified as productive when the CDR3 lacked stop codons and remained in frame with V and J, and all other rearrangements were classified as non-productive. CDR3 was defined by IMGT convention, running from the second conserved V-encoded cysteine to the conserved J-encoded phenylalanine. The earlier analysis of approximately 590 of the donors excluded any sequence lacking an unambiguous match to a single V gene segment. In an earlier analysis of 587 of the donors, V segments were called functional above 56.7% productive rearrangements and were called segregating when the between-donor standard deviation exceeded 5%. A statistical classification framework was built for diagnosing cytomegalovirus status from the catalog of TCR beta chain sequences. A later analysis assigned V and J genes by comparing TCR nucleotide sequences with IMGT/GENE-DB human TR gene sequences. Using the TCRdist pipeline, a later analysis assigned CDR3 sequences along with most-parsimonious VDJ recombination scenarios. In a later analysis, every TCR beta chain was defined by the combination of its CDR3 amino acid sequence and its V-gene family, and reads without a unique V-gene family were dropped. In a later analysis, fewer than 650 highly shared, low-generation-probability nucleotide sequences were removed to address suspected cross-contamination and a sequencing artifact. A later analysis calculated a clonal expansion index for each public chain from normalized within-repertoire ranks of inferred template counts. Generation probabilities in a later analysis came from a VDJ recombination model fitted to out-of-frame rearrangements, and those results were checked against IGoR. In a later analysis, hypergeometric tests were used to score TCR-TCR, TCR-HLA and TCR-CMV co-occurrence, with a repertoire-size bias correction applied to TCR pairs. To estimate false discovery rates, a later analysis permuted the HLA or CMV assignments 20 times. A later analysis grouped co-occurring TCRs with DBSCAN, adding TCRdist sequence similarity when clustering within HLA-allele-positive subsets. Repertoires with fewer than 30,000 or more than 120,000 public chains, plus five repertoires with anomalous nucleotide sharing, were excluded from co-occurrence clustering. TCRdb re-hosts the immuneACCESS table, in-frame sequences only. Its copies lack some clones; in the studies checked, an unresolved V gene accounts for under half of them, and the cause for the rest is not known. V and J calls and clone size are given by that table; D and trimming were obtained from the DNA. This sample gives some 110,000 clones in total; about 72% of them show up just once. Around 4.9% of the sample is in the top ten clones.

Per the germline V gene, SGHDT is the CDR1 and YYEEEE is the CDR2. Spanning cysteine to phenylalanine, the CDR3 consists of 15 amino acids. The read is trimmed to its CDR3 DNA, 45 bases read in frame from base 1. Trimming removed 4 bases from V and 3 bases from J, leaving 14 bases between the germline ends. The clonotype originates from a man aged 50 to 59 in good health and CMV-seropositive. The rearrangement combines TRBV5-6 with TRBJ2-1; the D segment could be TRBD2, given 6 matching bases. Material: PBMCs. The DNA reads TGTGCCAGCAGCGGGTGGACCGGGAGCTACAATGAGCAGTTCTTC. This yields the protein CASSGWTGSYNEQFF.